These T cell receptor beta chains were read from a single sample in a study of Ad26.COV2.S vaccination and SARS-CoV-2 variants. Clones were sequenced by immunoSEQ multiplex PCR, and TCRdb holds only the in-frame ones, with some missing. The sample has hundreds of thousands of clones, 80% to 90% seen once. This specimen was peripheral blood, taken in a trial of Ad26.COV2.S vaccine versus placebo. These receptors were obtained from a person between 18 and 65 years old who received the Ad26.COV2.S COVID-19 vaccine or a placebo. Each CDR3 is given with its conserved first and last residue. The size field is filled for only some rows; it gives once, few, many or a size class.

V | size | CDR3
TRBV11-2 | - | CASSLGTGGNTEAFF
TRBV18 | - | CASSQTPNSPLHF
TRBV28 | - | CASRRGGGTDTQYF
TRBV6-5 | - | CASSYGFGQLAYEQYF
TRBV7-3 | - | CASSLGPASYTF
TRBV4-2 | - | CASSQEMETGNSGSYNSPLHF
TRBV4-2 | - | CASSQEDSQETQYF
TRBV4-1 | - | CASSQDRQGGYGYTF
TRBV7-9 | - | CASSHRGPRMESTEAFF
TRBV4-1 | - | CASSQDQGTGGTEKLFF
TRBV29-1 | - | CSVPRGSVPGELFF
TRBV19 | - | CASSISEHYNSPLHF
TRBV21-1 | - | CASSKEIIGSGGAGEQFF
TRBV15 | - | CATSRGGTGPYEQYF
TRBV19 | - | CASTAHRGPYEQYF
TRBV3-1/TRBV3-2 | - | CASSQGALMVGSYEQYF
TRBV15 | - | CATSEGLPGSYEQYF
TRBV6-5 | - | CASTSGGAGQPQHF
TRBV4-1 | once | CASSQGYRLAGVFNGELFF
TRBV6-5 | - | CASSYQRGDYEQYF
TRBV7-9 | - | CASSPTIQGTEQYF
TRBV5-4 | - | CASSLGFNTGELFF
TRBV6-5 | - | CASSYSGTGLYEQYF
TRBV30 | - | CAWSNRAGQPQHF
TRBV19 | - | CAVGGTNEKLFF
TRBV7-2 | - | CASSLVGLGSGNTIYF
TRBV19 | - | CASSPVRVNGYTF
TRBV4-1 | - | CASSLTGQRTDTQYF
TRBV6-1 | - | CASSELGPPQPQHF
TRBV15 | - | CATSRDRDTGELFF